This T cell receptor beta chain came from a study of OX40 agonist ivuxolimab in advanced cancers. In terms of the full investigation: Ivuxolimab was a fully human IgG2 agonistic monoclonal antibody targeting the costimulatory receptor OX40 (CD134). Of the roughly 54 dose-escalation patients, hepatocellular carcinoma was present in around 20, melanoma in around 15, renal cell carcinoma in 9 and head and neck cancer in 9. Intravenous ivuxolimab was administered to patients every 2 weeks at six dose levels: 0.01, 0.1, 0.3, 1.5, 3 and 10 mg/kg. Prior anti-PD-1, anti-PD-L1 or anti-CTLA-4 therapy was permitted, and checkpoint inhibitors had been received by roughly two fifths of dose-escalation patients. The paper reports the monotherapy dose-escalation portion (N of about 50 patients) of the phase I ivuxolimab trial. Peripheral TCRbeta sequencing was intended to test whether TCR sequence diversity was altered and clonal T-cell expansion was caused by ivuxolimab. A male proportion of around 83% and a mean age of roughly 55 years, ranging from 23 to 79, were recorded for the dose-escalation cohort. Partial responses were achieved by three dose-escalation patients, of whom one had hepatocellular carcinoma and two had cutaneous melanoma.

Results the study describes overall, beyond this receptor: After ivuxolimab, expanded clones were on average more numerous among CD8+ T cells than among CD4+ T cells. Low levels of normalized T-cell clonal expansion were also seen in some nonresponding patients. Which antigens the clonally expanded peripheral T cells were specific for was not determined. Partial responders in the 0.1-3.0 mg/kg groups had among the lowest normalized peripheral clonal expansion, especially among CD8+ T cells. At doses from 0.1 to 3.0 mg/kg, clonal expansion was seen in both CD4+ and CD8+ blood T cells between baseline and week 6.

The trial excluded patients who had a history of autoimmune disease or who were on systemic immunosuppression. Peripheral blood for TCR sequencing was collected from all dose cohorts at baseline, on cycle 4 day 1, and on cycle 7 day 1. Samples came from an open-label, multicenter, first-in-human phase I dose-escalation trial of ivuxolimab. Adults with locally advanced or metastatic melanoma, renal cell, hepatocellular, or head and neck squamous cell carcinoma were enrolled in the trial. Before TCR sequencing, CD4+ T cells and CD8+ T cells were sorted from peripheral blood as separate populations. To sequence the TCRbeta CDR3 region, genomic DNA was isolated from the sorted cells. The immunoSEQ Assay was used to sequence the TCRbeta CDR3 regions. The immuneACCESS repertoire file appears here via TCRdb, limited to in-frame rearrangements. These files lack a portion of the clones; in checked studies, under half of the deficit traces to unresolved V genes, and the cause of the others is not known. The sample contains about 90,000 clones, around 90% of them found a single time. The ten largest account for 6.5% to 9% of the sample.

The CDR3 goes from the cysteine to the phenylalanine over 15 residues. Of the read, only the CDR3 DNA is kept; its 45 bases are in frame from base 1. V is cut back by 1 base and J by 2 bases, with 5 bases in the junction unmatched. The germline V gene sets CDR1 to MGHRA and CDR2 to YSYEKL. Turning to this clone: No cognate antigen has been identified for it. No per-base quality is available; no much larger clone lies one base away.

The V gene is TRBV4-1 and the J gene is TRBJ2-7; TRBD2 aligns with 7 central bases. This sequence was found in an adult with an advanced solid tumor such as melanoma, head and neck, liver or kidney cancer. The sequenced sample was CD4+ or CD8+ T cells sorted from blood, obtained in a trial of the OX40 agonist ivuxolimab. The CDR3 corresponds to CASSQGASGTYEQYF. The nucleotide sequence is TGCGCCAGCAGCCAAGGGGCTAGCGGCACCTACGAGCAGTACTTC.